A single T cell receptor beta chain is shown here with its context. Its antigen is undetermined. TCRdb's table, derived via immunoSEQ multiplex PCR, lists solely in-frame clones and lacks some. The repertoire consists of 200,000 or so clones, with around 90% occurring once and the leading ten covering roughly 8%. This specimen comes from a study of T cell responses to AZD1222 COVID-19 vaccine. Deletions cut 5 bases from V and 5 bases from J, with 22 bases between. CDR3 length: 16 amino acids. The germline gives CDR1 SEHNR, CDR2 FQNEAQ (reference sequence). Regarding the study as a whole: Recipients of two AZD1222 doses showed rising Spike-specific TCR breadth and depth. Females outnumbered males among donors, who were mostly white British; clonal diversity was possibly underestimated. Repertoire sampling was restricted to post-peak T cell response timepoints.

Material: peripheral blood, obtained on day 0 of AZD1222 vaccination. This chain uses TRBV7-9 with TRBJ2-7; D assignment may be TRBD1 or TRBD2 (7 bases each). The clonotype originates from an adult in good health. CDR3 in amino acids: CASSPQTPGGVDEQYF. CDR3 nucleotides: TGTGCCAGCAGCCCCCAGACCCCAGGGGGGGTCGACGAGCAGTACTTC.